The 26 T cell receptor beta chains listed next were all sequenced from one sample in a study of cytomegalovirus exposure and HLA in healthy donors (dated by TCRdb to the late 2010s). Libraries were built with the immunoSEQ multiplex PCR assay. TCRdb limited this immuneACCESS table to in-frame rearrangements with V and J called. A share of clones is missing; checked studies link under half to unresolved V genes, and the rest is unexplained. This sample has about 220,000 clones in its table, and approximately 88% of those were observed once. Clones ranked in the top ten supply about 14% of the sample. The sequencing input was PBMCs. These receptors all come from a woman aged 25 to 45 in good health and CMV-seropositive.

The chain carries TRBV28 and TRBJ1-2; a weak D match, TRBD1 (5 bases). There are 12 residues in the CDR3. Germline V lookup: CDR1 MDHEN, CDR2 SYDVKM. The V end lost 3 bases, the J end lost 8 bases, and 10 bases lay between the germline ends. Here the CDR3 DNA reads TGTGCCAGCAGTTTGGGTACAGGAGGCTACACCTTC. Residues: CASSLGTGGYTF.

V and J are TRBV28 and TRBJ1-1; D is unresolved. V lost 4 bases, J lost 6 bases, and 6 bases lay in between. Germline CDR1 and CDR2: MDHEN and SYDVKM. CDR3 size: 11 residues. Written as DNA, the CDR3 is TGTGCCAGCAGTTCATGGGCTGAAGCTTTCTTT. It is translated as CASSSWAEAFF.

The chain joins TRBV13 to TRBJ2-5; D possibly corresponds to TRBD2 (5 bases). Trimming removed 5 bases at V and 1 base at J, with 8 bases between. From germline, CDR1 is PRHDT and CDR2 FYEKMQ (reference sequence). This CDR3 has 13 amino acids. As DNA, the CDR3 is TGTGCCAGCAGCAGCGGCGGCCAAGAGACCCAGTACTTC. Amino acid sequence: CASSSGGQETQYF.

V and J are TRBV5-1 and TRBJ2-7; D call uncertain. V lost 1 base and J 4 bases, leaving 12 bases between the germline ends. Germline CDR1 is SGHRS and CDR2 is YFSETQ. The CDR3 runs 14 residues. The CDR3 DNA reads TGCGCCAGCAGCTTGCAGACGGATCCTTACGAGCAGTACTTC. Protein sequence: CASSLQTDPYEQYF. The whole variable domain, filled in from reference TRBV5-1 and TRBJ2-7, reads KAGVTQTPRYLIKTRGQQVTLSCSPISGHRSVSWYQQTPGQGLQFLFEYFSETQRNKGNFPGRFSGRQFSNSRSEMNVSTLELGDSALYLCASSLQTDPYEQYFGPGTRLTVT.

This rearrangement joins TRBV13 to TRBJ2-3; D assignment may be TRBD1 or TRBD2 (5 bases each). The CDR3 spans 17 residues. V lost 5 bases to trimming and J lost 9 bases, with 27 bases between them. In germline, CDR1 is PRHDT, CDR2 FYEKMQ (reference sequence). The DNA for the CDR3 is TGTGCCAGCAGCCGTGAAGGGTCGGGGACCGAGGTTGCGACGCAGTATTTT. This encodes CASSREGSGTEVATQYF. Filled out from reference TRBV13 and TRBJ2-3, the complete variable domain reads AAGVIQSPRHLIKEKRETATLKCYPIPRHDTVYWYQQGPGQDPQFLISFYEKMQSDKGSIPDRFSAQQFSDYHSELNMSSLELGDSALYFCASSREGSGTEVATQYFGPGTRLTVL.

This chain joins TRBV9 and TRBJ1-3, with no clear D. The CDR3 contains 17 residues. Per germline, CDR1 SGDLS and CDR2 YYNGEE. Deletions cut 1 base from V and 4 bases from J, with 18 bases between. CDR3 DNA sequence: TGTGCCAGCAGCGTACATGAGGGAGGGTCTCTGGGAAACACCATATATTTT. The encoded protein is CASSVHEGGSLGNTIYF.

The chain recombines TRBV7-8 with TRBJ2-7; 9 nucleotides agree with TRBD2. Trimming cost V 5 bases and J 6 bases; bases outside gene matches: 8. The CDR3 has 14 amino acids. CDR1 is SGHVS and CDR2 is FQNEAQ in the germline V gene. The CDR3 DNA is TGTGCCAGCAGCACAGGGACTAGCACCGTCGAGCAGTACTTC. Amino acids: CASSTGTSTVEQYF.

The V call is TRBV18, the J call TRBJ1-2; a weak D match, TRBD1 (5 bases). Germline CDR1 and CDR2: KGHSH and LQKENI. The CDR3 totals 13 residues. Trimming took 3 bases from V and 4 from J, leaving 9 bases between them. This CDR3 reads CASSPGGVYGYTF. The CDR3 region has the DNA TGTGCCAGCTCACCGGGAGGGGTCTATGGCTACACCTTC.

This chain joins TRBV7-2 and TRBJ2-7, with a weak D call TRBD1 (6 bases). The CDR3 runs to 15 residues. Germline V gene data show CDR1 as SGHTA and CDR2 as FQGNSA. Trimming removed 5 bases from V and 0 bases from J, with 14 bases in between. CDR3 bases: TGTGCCAGCAGCAAAAGGACAGCCTCCTCCTACGAGCAGTACTTC. This translates into CASSKRTASSYEQYF.

This clone was seen just once. The genes are TRBV7-9 and TRBJ2-7, with D perhaps TRBD2 (5 bases). The ends were cut back, 5 bases at V and 3 bases at J, with 14 bases in the middle. The germline V gene has CDR1 SEHNR and CDR2 FQNEAQ (reference sequence). The length of the CDR3 is 14 residues. As DNA, the CDR3 is TGTGCCAGCAGCCCTCGGGGAGCTTACTACGAGCAGTACTTC. This translates into CASSPRGAYYEQYF.

This sequence joins TRBV9 and TRBJ2-5; possible D gene TRBD1, 6 bases. V lost 0 bases to trimming and J lost 5 bases, with 23 bases between them. Germline CDR1 reads SGDLS; CDR2 reads YYNGEE. CDR3 size: 18 residues. CDR3 protein: CASSVGPLRGSRRETQYF. As DNA, the CDR3 is TGTGCCAGCAGCGTAGGGCCTCTTAGGGGGAGTCGACGGGAGACCCAGTACTTC.

The rearrangement joins TRBV30 to TRBJ2-1, with D unclear. V lost 0 bases and J 1 base, leaving 10 bases between the germline ends. Germline CDR1 GTSNPN, CDR2 SVGIG (reference sequence). This CDR3 has 15 amino acids. In DNA form, the CDR3 reads TGTGCCTGGAGTGTGGACGGGCCTTCCTACAATGAGCAGTTCTTC. This encodes CAWSVDGPSYNEQFF.

CDR3 in amino acids: CASSLKLSASGTRATDTQYF. CDR3 in DNA: TGTGCCAGCAGTTTAAAGTTATCGGCTAGCGGTACTCGGGCTACAGATACGCAGTATTTT. The chain is built from TRBV27 and TRBJ2-3; 7 positions match TRBD2. Germline trimming cut 2 bases from V and 3 bases from J; bases unmatched to any gene: 20. This CDR3 spans 20 amino acids. Germline CDR1 is MNHEY and CDR2 is SMNVEV (reference sequence).

The chain employs TRBV25-1 and TRBJ2-3, with TRBD2 matching over 7 bases. CDR3 size: 15 residues. Germline-derived CDR1 and CDR2 are MGHDK and SYGVNS. V was pared by 3 bases and J by 1 base, with 4 bases of the junction left unmatched. CDR3 sequence reads: CASSDRGLRTDTQYF. CDR3 nucleotide sequence: TGTGCCAGCAGTGATCGGGGACTACGCACAGATACGCAGTATTTT.

This chain uses TRBV14 with TRBJ2-7; D perhaps matches TRBD1 (6 bases). The germline V gene encodes CDR1 SGHDN and CDR2 FVKESK. CDR3 size: 13 residues. The ends were cut back, 0 bases at V and 7 bases at J, with 10 bases in the middle. CDR3 nucleotides: TGTGCCAGCAGCCAAGAGTTTAGGGGGGAGCAGTACTTC. This encodes CASSQEFRGEQYF.

This chain links TRBV7-3 with TRBJ2-2; TRBD1 agrees at 8 bases. V shed 1 base, J shed 7 bases, and the junction held 2 bases outside the gene matches. CDR3 length: 14 residues. Germline loops: CDR1 SGHTA, CDR2 FQGTGA. The CDR3: CASSLRQGSGELFF. In DNA, the CDR3 is TGTGCCAGCAGCTTAAGACAGGGGAGCGGGGAGCTGTTTTTT.

The chain employs TRBV9 and TRBJ2-3; D might be TRBD1 (5 bases). Per germline, CDR1 SGDLS and CDR2 YYNGEE. Trimming pared 2 bases from V and 5 bases from J, leaving 12 bases between. This CDR3 comprises 14 residues. CDR3 sequence (DNA): TGTGCCAGCAGCGTCACCCAGGGTCTAGATACGCAGTATTTT. Protein: CASSVTQGLDTQYF. Filled out from reference TRBV9 and TRBJ2-3, the complete variable domain reads DSGVTQTPKHLITATGQRVTLRCSPRSGDLSVYWYQQSLDQGLQFLIQYYNGEERAKGNILERFSAQQFPDLHSELNLSSLELGDSALYFCASSVTQGLDTQYFGPGTRLTVL.

V and J are TRBV28 and TRBJ1-5; TRBD1 is a possible D gene (6 bases). This CDR3 is 14 amino acids long. Germline values: CDR1 MDHEN, CDR2 SYDVKM. V gave up 5 bases and J gave up 7 bases, with 15 bases separating them. CDR3 DNA: TGTGCCAGCAGTGCACAGGGAGAGCTGCAGCCCCAGCATTTT. It yields the protein CASSAQGELQPQHF.

This clone occurred once. This chain links TRBV9 with TRBJ2-1, with 9 bases that match TRBD1. The junction had 2 bases not matched to a gene; V was cut back by 3 bases and J by 7 bases. The germline CDR1 and CDR2 sequences are SGDLS and YYNGEE. The CDR3 is 13 amino acids. CDR3 region: CASSAGTGNEQFF. The CDR3 nucleotides read TGTGCCAGCAGCGCTGGGACAGGGAATGAGCAGTTCTTC.

The chain joins TRBV30 to TRBJ1-4, with D hard to call. Between the trimmed V and J ends, which lost 0 bases and 8 bases, there was a span of 7 bases. The length of the CDR3 is 12 residues. CDR1 and CDR2 from the germline V gene are GTSNPN and SVGIG (reference sequence). CDR3 amino acids: CAWSVRREKLFF. CDR3 bases: TGTGCCTGGAGTGTAAGGCGGGAAAAACTGTTTTTT.

This clone appeared a single time. This clone may be a read error of a much larger clone one base away. Other DNA variants within this sample encode the same CDR3. The chain joins TRBV25-1 to TRBJ2-5; the match to TRBD1 covers 9 bases. CDR3 length equals 13 residues. Germline-derived CDR1 and CDR2 are MGHDK and SYGVNS. The J segment lost 5 bases and the V segment lost 9 bases, leaving 7 bases of the junction unmatched. CDR3 nucleotide sequence: TGTGCCAGTGGACACGGGACAGGGGAGACCCAGTACTTC. This codes for CASGHGTGETQYF.

The chain couples TRBV30 to TRBJ1-2, with 11 positions matching TRBD1. CDR1 is GTSNPN and CDR2 is SVGIG in the germline V gene (reference sequence). CDR3 length: 17 amino acids. The V gene end was trimmed by 4 bases and the J gene end by 4 bases; junction bases not matched to a gene: 14. CDR3 in amino acids: CAWTKFPIGQGAYGYTF. The CDR3 nucleotides are TGTGCCTGGACTAAATTCCCCATCGGACAGGGGGCCTATGGCTACACCTTC.

The gene calls are TRBV27 and TRBJ2-7, with D possibly being TRBD2 (6 bases). Germline CDR1 MNHEY, CDR2 SMNVEV (reference sequence). The CDR3 runs to 16 residues. The V gene lost 3 bases and the J gene lost 0 bases, with 15 bases spanning the gap. The CDR3 DNA reads as TGTGCCAGCAGTTTGGGGGGACGCAAAAGCTCCTACGAGCAGTACTTC. It specifies CASSLGGRKSSYEQYF.

This chain connects TRBV2 to TRBJ1-1; D gene ambiguous. In germline, CDR1 is SNHLY, CDR2 FYNNEI. This CDR3 comprises 14 residues. Deletions cut 7 bases from V and 6 bases from J, with 18 bases between. DNA of the CDR3: TGTGCCAGCATTACCGGAGGTAGTGGTTCTGAAGCTTTCTTT. The encoded protein is CASITGGSGSEAFF.

This clone came up a few times. The chain uses TRBV18 and TRBJ1-5; D is ambiguous. CDR3 size: 13 residues. CDR1 and CDR2 from the germline V gene are KGHSH and LQKENI. V was pared by 3 bases and J by 4 bases, with 7 bases between. CDR3 sequence: CASSPSMNQPQHF. The DNA for the CDR3 is TGTGCCAGCTCACCGTCAATGAATCAGCCCCAGCATTTT.

The rearrangement links TRBV7-9 to TRBJ1-4; D is perhaps TRBD1 (5 bases). Germline assignment: CDR1 SEHNR and CDR2 FQNEAQ (reference sequence). The CDR3 extends over 18 amino acids. The V and J ends lost 0 bases and 11 bases respectively, with 25 bases between them. The chain's CDR3 is CASSLAGGRTPNIGKLFF. DNA for the CDR3: TGTGCCAGCAGCTTAGCGGGGGGACGGACTCCCAATATCGGGAAACTGTTTTTT.